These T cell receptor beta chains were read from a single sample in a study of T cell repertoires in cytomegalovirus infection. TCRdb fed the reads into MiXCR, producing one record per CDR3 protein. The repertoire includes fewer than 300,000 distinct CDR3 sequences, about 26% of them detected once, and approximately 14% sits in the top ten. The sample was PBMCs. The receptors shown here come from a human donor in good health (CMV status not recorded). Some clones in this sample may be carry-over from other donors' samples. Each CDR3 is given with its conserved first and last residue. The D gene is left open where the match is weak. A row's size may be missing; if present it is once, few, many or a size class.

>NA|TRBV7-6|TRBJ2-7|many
TGTGCCAGCAGCTTGGACTTCTACGAGCAGTACTTC
CASSLDFYEQYF
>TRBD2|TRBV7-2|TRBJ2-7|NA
TGTGCCAGCAGCTTCCAGGCGGGAGGCGGTCACGAGCAGTACTTC
CASSFQAGGGHEQYF
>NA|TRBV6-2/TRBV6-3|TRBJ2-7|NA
TGTGCCAGCAGTTACTCGAGTGGGACCTCACCCTACGAGCAGTACTTC
CASSYSSGTSPYEQYF
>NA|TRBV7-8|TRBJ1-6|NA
TGTGCCAGCAGCTTAGGGACAGATTATAATTCACCCCTCCACTTT
CASSLGTDYNSPLHF
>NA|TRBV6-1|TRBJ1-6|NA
TGTGCCAGCAGTGAAGCGCCCGGAACGGTTTATTCACCCCTCCACTTT
CASSEAPGTVYSPLHF
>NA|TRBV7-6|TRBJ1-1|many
TGTGCCAGCAGCTTAGCGTTGGTGGGAGAGGCTTTCTTT
CASSLALVGEAFF
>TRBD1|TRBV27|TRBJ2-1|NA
TGTGCCAGCAGTAGGGATACAGGGGACAATGAGCAGTTCTTC
CASSRDTGDNEQFF
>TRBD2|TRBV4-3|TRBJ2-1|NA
TGCGCCAGCAGCCAAGATCGGGGGGGACGCTACAATGAGCAGTTCTTC
CASSQDRGGRYNEQFF
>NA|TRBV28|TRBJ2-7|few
TGTGCCAGCAGTTTATCGGGTTGGTCCTACGAGCAGTACTTC
CASSLSGWSYEQYF
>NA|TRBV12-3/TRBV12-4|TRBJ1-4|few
TGTGCCAGCAGTTTAGTCGGTTCTGAAAAACTGTTTTTT
CASSLVGSEKLFF
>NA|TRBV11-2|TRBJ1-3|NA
TGTGCCAGCAGCTTAGTCACAGGGAGATTGGGAAACACCATATATTTT
CASSLVTGRLGNTIYF
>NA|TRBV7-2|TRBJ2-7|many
TGTGCCAGCAGCCTTCACAGGAGCGCGGCCTACGAGCAGTACTTC
CASSLHRSAAYEQYF
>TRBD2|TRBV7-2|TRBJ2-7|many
TGTGCCAGCAGCTTAGTGGGCGGGGGGGCCGTTAGTTCCTACGAGCAGTACTTC
CASSLVGGGAVSSYEQYF
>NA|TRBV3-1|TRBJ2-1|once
TGTGCCAGCAGCACTTCCGGGACCCCCGATGTGCAGTTCTTC
CASSTSGTPDVQFF
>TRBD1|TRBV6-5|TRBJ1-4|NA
TGTGCCAGCAGTATGGACAGGGTCGGTAATGAAAAACTGTTTTTT
CASSMDRVGNEKLFF
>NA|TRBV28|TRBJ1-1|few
TGTGCCAGCAAATCGGGGGGAAGAGTCACTGAAGCTTTCTTT
CASKSGGRVTEAFF
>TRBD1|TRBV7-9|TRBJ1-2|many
TGTGCCAGCAGCTCCACTGGGACAGGGATGGGATATGGCTACACCTTC
CASSSTGTGMGYGYTF
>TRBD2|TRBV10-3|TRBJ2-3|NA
TGTGCCATCAGTGAGCCCGGACTAGCGGGAGCGGCAGATACGCAGTATTTT
CAISEPGLAGAADTQYF
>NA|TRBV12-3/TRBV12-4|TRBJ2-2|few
TGTGCCAGCAGTTTACCTGCAGGCGGGTCTACCGGGGAGCTGTTTTTT
CASSLPAGGSTGELFF
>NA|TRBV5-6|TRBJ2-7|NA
TGTGCCAGCAGCTTAGCGGGCAGGAGCTCCTACGAGCAGTACTTC
CASSLAGRSSYEQYF
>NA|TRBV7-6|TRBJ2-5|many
TGTGCCAGCAGCTTAACCTTCGGGTCGGGGACCCAGTACTTC
CASSLTFGSGTQYF
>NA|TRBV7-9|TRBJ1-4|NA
TGTGCCAGCAGCCAATCCCGCTTTAATGAAAAACTGTTTTTT
CASSQSRFNEKLFF
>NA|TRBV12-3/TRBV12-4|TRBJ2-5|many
TGTGCCAGCAGTTTTGTGTTGGGGAGAGAGACCCAGTACTTC
CASSFVLGRETQYF
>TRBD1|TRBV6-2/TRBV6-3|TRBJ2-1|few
TGTGCCAGCAGTTACGAGGCAGGGGGCAATGAGCAGTTCTTC
CASSYEAGGNEQFF
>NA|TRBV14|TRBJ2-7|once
TGTGCCAGCAGCCAAGTGGGGGGGACAGTCTCATTCGAGCAGTACTTC
CASSQVGGTVSFEQYF
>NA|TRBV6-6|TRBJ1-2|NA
TGTGCCACCAAAGAGGGGTACAGGGAAGGCGGCTACACCTTC
CATKEGYREGGYTF
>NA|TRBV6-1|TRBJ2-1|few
TGTGCCAGCAGTAAGGACGGGGTGGTCAATGAGCAGTTCTTC
CASSKDGVVNEQFF